The clone carrying this T cell receptor (beta chain) appeared a few times. As originally analysed: Amplification with reference gene primers provided the estimates of nucleated cell counts. Profiling relied on immunoSEQ multiplex PCR, and the TCRdb table lists in-frame clones only, not all of them. V, J and clone size are those of that table, while D and trimming were read from the DNA. The table records roughly 570,000 clones, 85% to 90% of them present only once. Germline V CDR1 and CDR2: SGHRS, YFSETQ. V shed 1 base and J 2 bases; nucleotides not matched to a gene: 3. CDR3 length: 16 residues. The sample is drawn from a study of blood T cell repertoires in COVID-19. For the study at large: Samples taken during acute and convalescent COVID-19 were collected in the United States, Italy and Spain. PBMCs, B-cell-depleted T cells, or T cells provided the cDNA or gDNA that made up the material.

The sequencing input was peripheral blood. The chain recombines TRBV5-1 with TRBJ2-6, with 7 bases that match TRBD1. This clonotype originated in a woman in her forties or fifties with COVID-19, enrolled during active disease. CDR3 DNA: TGCGCCAGCAGCTTGTTAGGGACAGCTGGGGCCAACGTCCTGACTTTC. Encoded protein: CASSLLGTAGANVLTF.